A single sample gave rise to the 8 T cell receptor beta chains below, sequenced in a study of CD8 T cells in ankylosing spondylitis. TCRdb analysed the 5' RACE reads with MiXCR anew, one entry per CDR3 protein. The table shows 220,000 or so distinct CDR3 sequences, with roughly a tenth occurring only once. The sample taken for sequencing was blood, either unsorted or a sorted T cell fraction (not recorded which). The source is a male donor with ankylosing spondylitis or in good health (not recorded which).

This rearrangement joins TRBV18 to TRBJ2-5; TRBD1 aligns across 12 bases. The CDR3 is 18 residues long. Germline loops: CDR1 KGHSH, CDR2 LQKENI. The V gene end was trimmed by 3 bases and the J gene end by 9 bases; junction bases not matched to a gene: 17. The CDR3 nucleotides read TGTGCCAGCTCACCGATAAAACCTGGGACAGGGGGCGGCGAGCCCCAGTACTTC. Translation: CASSPIKPGTGGGEPQYF.

At least ten counts were recorded for this clonotype. The genes are TRBV5-1 and TRBJ2-2, with TRBD2 as a possible D gene (5 bases). CDR1 is SGHRS and CDR2 is YFSETQ in the germline V gene. V was clipped by 7 bases and J by 0 bases, with 19 bases between them. The CDR3 consists of 17 residues. The CDR3 DNA follows: TGCGCCAGCGGCCAAGTGGTTTGGGGAGCGAACACCGGGGAGCTGTTTTTT. Residues: CASGQVVWGANTGELFF.

This clonotype was detected many times. J is TRBJ2-3 and V is TRBV24-1; no reliable D call. The CDR3 is 12 residues long. Trimming cost V 3 bases and J 4 bases, with 4 bases left between them. The germline V gene has CDR1 KGHDR and CDR2 SFDVKD. CDR3 region: CATSDGPDTQYF. The CDR3 bases are TGTGCCACCAGTGATGGCCCAGATACGCAGTATTTT.

This clonotype was counted between two and nine times. CDR3 in DNA: TGTGCCAGCAGCTTAGGCTGGCTGTCTGAAGCTTTCTTT. Its protein product is CASSLGWLSEAFF. The genes are TRBV7-2 and TRBJ1-1; no firm D call. This CDR3 is 13 amino acids long. V was pared by 1 base and J by 6 bases, with 9 bases between. Germline CDR1 is SGHTA and CDR2 is FQGNSA.

This clonotype was seen a handful of times. The chain employs TRBV5-6 and TRBJ2-1; a possible D gene is TRBD2 (7 bases). CDR3 length: 15 residues. The germline CDR1 and CDR2 sequences are SGHDT and YYEEEE. V dropped 7 bases and J dropped 6 bases, with 20 bases sitting between them. The CDR3 spells CASCLGGGHSNEQFF. The CDR3 bases are TGTGCCAGCTGTTTGGGCGGGGGCCACTCCAATGAGCAGTTCTTC.

This clonotype was observed at least ten times. The chain carries TRBV5-1 and TRBJ2-2; D uncertain. The CDR3 contains 17 residues. The germline V and J ends were trimmed by 1 base and 0 bases, with 13 bases remaining between them. Germline CDR1 and CDR2: SGHRS and YFSETQ. CDR3 nucleotide sequence: TGCGCCAGCAGCTTGTCTACAGCTACTACGAACACCGGGGAGCTGTTTTTT. Translation: CASSLSTATTNTGELFF.

In its sample, this clonotype was seen a few times. The chain employs TRBV3-1 and TRBJ2-7; D perhaps matches TRBD2 (6 bases). The CDR3 covers 11 residues. V was trimmed by 9 bases and J by 3 bases, leaving 9 bases between them. Germline V gene sequence: CDR1 LGHDT, CDR2 YNNKEL (reference sequence). CDR3 region: CASDGGYEQYF. The CDR3 bases are TGTGCCAGTGACGGGGGCTACGAGCAGTACTTC.

The chain recombines TRBV7-2 with TRBJ2-3; D is ambiguous. The CDR3 is made up of 13 amino acids. CDR1 is SGHTA and CDR2 is FQGNSA in the germline V gene. Trimming took off 5 bases at V and 11 bases at J, with 17 bases between the two ends. In DNA form, the CDR3 reads TGTGCCAGCAGCCCCGGGCTGGTGGAGAGGCAGTATTTT. Translation: CASSPGLVERQYF. The full variable domain, rest sourced from reference TRBV7-2 and TRBJ2-3, is GAGVSQSPSNKVTEKGKDVELRCDPISGHTALYWYRQSLGQGLEFLIYFQGNSAPDKSGLPSDRFSAERTGGSVSTLTIQRTQQEDSAVYLCASSPGLVERQYFGPGTRLTVL.